This T cell receptor (beta chain) was retrieved from a study of cytomegalovirus exposure and HLA in healthy donors. J was trimmed by 2 bases and V by 3 bases; bases with no gene match: 9. This CDR3 is 16 amino acids long. CDR1 is MNHNS, CDR2 SASEGT, per germline. This clone was seen only once. As yet, its antigen is unknown. Study outcomes and limitations: A later analysis associated about 18,000 TCR beta sequences with HLA alleles at a 0.05 false discovery rate.

PCR was performed using 60 Vbeta and 13 Jbeta primers. Data came from immunoSEQ multiplex PCR; TCRdb stores just in-frame clones and leaves some out. The table includes 100,000 to 150,000 clones, about three quarters detected once. The genes are TRBV6-1 and TRBJ2-7; 8 bases map to TRBD1. The source is a human donor in good health. Sequences were obtained from PBMCs. The CDR3 DNA follows: TGTGCCAGCAGTGACCCCTCCCGGGACAGGACCTACGAGCAGTACTTC. The encoded protein is CASSDPSRDRTYEQYF.